Below, 27 T cell receptor beta chains from the same sample are listed, as sequenced in a study of blood T cells in healthy people across ages. Primed by a sample-barcoded 5' primer and a J-beta primer mix, a second PCR proceeded for roughly 7 to 12 cycles. MiXCR, applied by TCRdb to the 5' RACE reads, yields one record per CDR3 protein. The sample has 1.5 million to 2 million distinct CDR3 sequences; about 50% are singletons. Sample: blood. All receptors come from a woman aged 40-49 years in good health.

Comments on this clonotype: The junction shows a germline mismatch at one end, possibly a read error. The rearrangement links TRBV27 to TRBJ2-5, with D uncertain. The J call may be in error: the DNA end matches TRBJ2-7 better. The CDR3 is 12 amino acids. Looked up from germline, CDR1 is MNHEY and CDR2 is SMNVEV (reference sequence). The DNA for the CDR3 is TGTGCCAGCATCTCTCCCTCCTGCGAGCAGTACTTC. Amino acids: CASISPSCEQYF.

The rearrangement links TRBV27 to TRBJ2-7; no firm D call. The CDR3 runs to 15 residues. The germline V gene has CDR1 MNHEY and CDR2 SMNVEV (reference sequence). Deletions cut 1 base from V and 0 bases from J, with 10 bases between. CDR3 sequence (DNA): TGTGCCAGCAGTTTATTCGACCAGAGCTCCTACGAGCAGTACTTC. Its protein is CASSLFDQSSYEQYF.

V is TRBV12-3 or TRBV12-4 and J is TRBJ2-4, with D possibly being TRBD1 (6 bases). The CDR3 contains 15 residues. V was cut by 0 bases and J by 8 bases, with 14 bases left in between. The CDR3 sequence is CASSLAGTPGDIQYF. The CDR3 DNA follows: TGTGCCAGCAGTTTAGCGGGGACACCAGGGGACATTCAGTACTTC.

The rearrangement joins TRBV9 to TRBJ1-2; D may be TRBD1 (5 bases). Looked up from germline, CDR1 is SGDLS and CDR2 is YYNGEE. Trimming pared 2 bases from V and 7 bases from J, leaving 18 bases between. This CDR3 spans 15 amino acids. For the CDR3, the DNA is TGTGCCAGCAGCGTGATGGAGGGGTCCCCGCGTGGCTACACCTTC. Protein: CASSVMEGSPRGYTF. The variable domain in full, with the rest retrieved from reference TRBV9 and TRBJ1-2, is DSGVTQTPKHLITATGQRVTLRCSPRSGDLSVYWYQQSLDQGLQFLIQYYNGEERAKGNILERFSAQQFPDLHSELNLSSLELGDSALYFCASSVMEGSPRGYTFGSGTRLTVV.

The genes are TRBV7-9 and TRBJ2-7; possible D gene TRBD2, 5 bases. The germline V and J ends were trimmed by 5 bases and 7 bases, with 18 bases remaining between them. CDR3 length equals 14 residues. Germline V gene data show CDR1 as SEHNR and CDR2 as FQNEAQ (reference sequence). The DNA for the CDR3 is TGTGCCAGCAGCCCGGGGAACCCTCGGAATGAGCAGTACTTC. This translates into CASSPGNPRNEQYF.

The genes are TRBV11-2 and TRBJ2-1, with D tentatively TRBD2 (6 bases). The CDR3 contains 12 residues. From germline, CDR1 is SGHAT and CDR2 FQNNGV. With 7 bases removed from V and 11 bases from J, the gap between germline ends came to 15 bases. As DNA, the CDR3 is TGTGCCAGCACCCTATATGGGACTCAGCAGTTCTTC. Protein sequence: CASTLYGTQQFF.

The V call is TRBV6-5, the J call TRBJ2-1; D is undetermined. The V end was cut by 6 bases, the J end by 0 bases, with 12 bases between. Germline-derived CDR1 and CDR2 are MNHEY and SVGAGI. This CDR3 comprises 15 residues. The CDR3 sequence is CASSYDPSSYNEQFF. The CDR3 region has the DNA TGTGCCAGCAGCTACGACCCAAGCTCCTACAATGAGCAGTTCTTC.

In this sample, this clonotype turned up a few times. This chain links TRBV20-1 with TRBJ2-7; D gene ambiguous. Germline V CDR1 and CDR2: DFQATT, SNEGSKA (reference sequence). Trimming pared 0 bases from V and 2 bases from J, leaving 8 bases between. This CDR3 has 13 residues. In nucleotides, the CDR3 is TGCAGTGCTAGAGACCGGTCCGCCTACGAGCAGTACTTC. Protein product: CSARDRSAYEQYF.

The chain links TRBV2 to TRBJ1-2, with 8 bases aligning to TRBD1. Germline CDR1 and CDR2: SNHLY and FYNNEI. The CDR3 loop spans 15 amino acids. V gave up 3 bases and J gave up 4 bases; unmatched junction bases: 7. CDR3 nucleotides: TGTGCCAGCAGTGAGGGACAGGCCGGATCCTATGGCTACACCTTC. This sequence encodes CASSEGQAGSYGYTF.

As concerns this clonotype: Its ends do not fully match the called genes, so a read error is possible. The rearrangement links TRBV12-3 or TRBV12-4 to TRBJ2-3; tentative D call: TRBD2 (7 bases). The CDR3 runs 15 residues. The CDR3 loop is CASSFWTGGTDTQYF. Here the CDR3 DNA reads TGTGCCAGCAGTTTCTGGACGGGGGGCACGGATACGCAGTATTTT.

This chain connects TRBV28 to TRBJ2-5; 9 positions match TRBD2. With the DNA end fitting TRBJ2-1 better, the J assignment may be wrong. This CDR3 has 15 amino acids. The germline V gene encodes CDR1 MDHEN and CDR2 SYDVKM. The CDR3 DNA is TGTGCCAGCAGTTTATCTAGCGGGGTTCAAGAGACCCAGTTCTTC. This sequence encodes CASSLSSGVQETQFF.

This clonotype was seen a few times. The rearrangement links TRBV6-5 to TRBJ2-3, with TRBD1 matching over 7 bases. The CDR3 has 14 amino acids. From germline, CDR1 is MNHEY and CDR2 SVGAGI. The V segment lost 5 bases and the J segment 4 bases; nucleotides outside the gene matches: 6. Written as DNA, the CDR3 is TGTGCCAGCAGTCCCACAGGGGCGGCAGATACGCAGTATTTT. It yields the protein CASSPTGAADTQYF.

This clonotype turned up a few times. V gene TRBV7-2 combines with J gene TRBJ1-2, with 7 bases that match TRBD1. The CDR3 consists of 12 residues. Germline V gene lookup returns CDR1 SGHTA and CDR2 FQGNSA. Trimming cost V 8 bases and J 3 bases; bases outside gene matches: 3. The CDR3 DNA sequence: TGTGCCAGCTATACAGGGGACTATGGCTACACCTTC. It specifies CASYTGDYGYTF.

V gene TRBV5-1 combines with J gene TRBJ2-5, with D possibly matching TRBD2 (5 bases). The V gene lost 4 bases and the J gene lost 4 bases, with 14 bases spanning the gap. The germline CDR1 and CDR2 sequences are SGHRS and YFSETQ. The CDR3 contains 14 residues. The CDR3 protein is CASSPWERRETQYF. The CDR3 region has the DNA TGCGCCAGCAGCCCATGGGAGCGCCGAGAGACCCAGTACTTC.

The chain carries TRBV28 and TRBJ1-5; perhaps TRBD1 as D (5 bases). The CDR3 totals 14 residues. V shed 3 bases and J shed 6 bases, with 12 bases lying between them. Germline V CDR1 and CDR2: MDHEN, SYDVKM. CDR3 in DNA: TGTGCCAGCAGTTTTGGGGGGTTGAGTCAGCCCCAGCATTTT. It specifies CASSFGGLSQPQHF.

This rearrangement joins TRBV6-2 or TRBV6-3 to TRBJ2-3; perhaps D is TRBD1 or TRBD2 (5 bases each). Germline-derived CDR1 and CDR2 are MNHEY and SVGEGT. The CDR3 runs to 18 residues. V gave up 2 bases and J gave up 3 bases, with 21 bases separating them. CDR3 nucleotides: TGTGCCAGCAGTTACCACGTCGGGACCCTCGATGGGACAGATACGCAGTATTTT. Translated: CASSYHVGTLDGTDTQYF.

V and J are TRBV7-2 and TRBJ2-1; 11 bases line up with TRBD2. The CDR3 totals 16 residues. Per the germline V gene, CDR1 is SGHTA and CDR2 is FQGNSA. V was clipped by 3 bases and J by 8 bases; unmatched bases: 9. Here the CDR3 DNA reads TGTGCCAGCAGCTTCGGTAGCGGGGGGGACTGGGATGAGCAGTTCTTC. It yields the protein CASSFGSGGDWDEQFF.

This clonotype was seen more than once but under ten times. This chain links TRBV6-1 with TRBJ2-3, with 9 bases lining up with TRBD1. The V and J ends lost 1 base and 7 bases, in that order; junction bases with no gene match: 6. The germline gives CDR1 MNHNS, CDR2 SASEGT. The CDR3 sequence is 15 residues long. This CDR3 reads CASSEGGQGFHTQYF. The CDR3 DNA sequence: TGTGCCAGCAGTGAAGGGGGACAGGGTTTTCATACGCAGTATTTT.

The chain links TRBV5-1 to TRBJ2-3; TRBD2 matches 11 bases. J was trimmed by 6 bases and V by 3 bases; bases with no gene match: 15. This CDR3 comprises 18 residues. Per germline, CDR1 SGHRS and CDR2 YFSETQ. The CDR3 nucleotides read TGCGCCAGCAGCTCACCACCGGGGACTAGCGGAGCTTTGGATACGCAGTATTTT. It encodes CASSSPPGTSGALDTQYF.

The V and J genes are TRBV28 and TRBJ2-1; 10 nucleotides align to TRBD2. The CDR3 covers 17 residues. After removal of 5 bases from V and 0 bases from J, the junction contained 7 bases not matched to a gene. Germline V gene data show CDR1 as MDHEN and CDR2 as SYDVKM. This chain's CDR3 is CASSLGLALSSYNEQFF. The CDR3 nucleotides are TGTGCCAGCAGTCTGGGACTAGCGCTTAGCTCCTACAATGAGCAGTTCTTC.

This clonotype turned up a few times. At one boundary the junction diverges from the germline segment, which might be a read error. This chain connects TRBV7-8 to TRBJ2-7; D ambiguous. CDR3 length: 14 amino acids. CDR1 is SGHVS and CDR2 is FQNEAQ in the germline V gene. Written as DNA, the CDR3 is TGTGCCTGCAGCTTACCCAGGCGCTCCTACGAGCAGTACTTC. It specifies CACSLPRRSYEQYF.

As for this clonotype: A single base separates this from a much larger clone, so it may be a read error. The chain carries TRBV10-2 and TRBJ2-6; D is undetermined. V lost 4 bases and J lost 0, with 7 bases in between. This CDR3 comprises 15 residues. Per germline, CDR1 WSHSY and CDR2 SAAADI. Written as DNA, the CDR3 is TGCGCCAGCAGTGCCTGGCGCTCTGGGGCCAACGTCCTGACTTTC. It encodes CASSAWRSGANVLTF.

V gene TRBV20-1 combines with J gene TRBJ2-4; 11 bases are shared with TRBD1. The CDR3 runs 14 residues. The ends lost 2 bases at V and 5 bases at J; junction bases unmatched: 2. The germline gives CDR1 DFQATT, CDR2 SNEGSKA (reference sequence). CDR3 amino acids: CSARPDRGQNIQYF. In DNA form, the CDR3 reads TGCAGTGCTAGACCGGACAGGGGGCAAAACATTCAGTACTTC.

The V and J genes are TRBV11-3 and TRBJ2-4, with D maybe TRBD2 (6 bases). Germline V gives CDR1 SGHNT, CDR2 YENEEA. V was clipped by 1 base and J by 13 bases, with 17 bases between them. There are 14 residues in the CDR3. CDR3 nucleotides: TGTGCCAGCAGCTTAGGGTTCGGGGGAAATCAGCAGTACTTC. Amino acid sequence: CASSLGFGGNQQYF.

This rearrangement joins TRBV11-2 to TRBJ2-3, with 10 positions matching TRBD2. V gave up 3 bases and J gave up 0 bases; unmatched junction bases: 6. The germline V gene has CDR1 SGHAT and CDR2 FQNNGV. CDR3 length: 17 residues. The DNA for the CDR3 is TGTGCCAGCAGCTTTAGCGGGGGGCGAACTAGCACAGATACGCAGTATTTT. Its translation: CASSFSGGRTSTDTQYF. Filled out from reference TRBV11-2 and TRBJ2-3, the complete variable domain reads EAGVAQSPRYKIIEKRQSVAFWCNPISGHATLYWYQQILGQGPKLLIQFQNNGVVDDSQLPKDRFSAERLKGVDSTLKIQPAKLEDSAVYLCASSFSGGRTSTDTQYFGPGTRLTVL.

This chain connects TRBV5-6 to TRBJ1-2; the D is unclear. CDR1 is SGHDT and CDR2 is YYEEEE in the germline V gene. This CDR3 has 14 residues. The V and J ends lost 0 bases and 2 bases respectively, with 8 bases between them. The CDR3 coding sequence is TGTGCCAGCAGCTTGGTGCCACCGAACTATGGCTACACCTTC. Protein product: CASSLVPPNYGYTF.

The chain is built from TRBV7-9 and TRBJ2-6; TRBD1 agrees at 7 bases. The CDR3 is made up of 19 amino acids. Germline V CDR1 and CDR2: SEHNR, FQNEAQ (reference sequence). The V and J ends lost 7 bases and 0 bases, in that order; junction bases with no gene match: 15. CDR3 in amino acids: CASNKAAGTASSGANVLTF. The CDR3 region has the DNA TGTGCCAGCAACAAAGCCGCCGGGACAGCGAGCTCTGGGGCCAACGTCCTGACTTTC.